The present T cell receptor (beta chain) was sequenced within a study of blood T cell repertoires in COVID-19 (dated by TCRdb to 2019 to 2021). In terms of the full investigation: Collaborator samples came from the United States, Italy and Spain and covered acute and convalescent phases of COVID-19. The sample metadata nearly always contained a de-identified subject ID, COVID-19 status, age in years and sex. Subjects who had been exposed to COVID-19, were actively infected with it, or had recovered from it provided the deeply sampled blood TCRbeta repertoires that made up the dataset. Where HLA class I and class II types were available, the types were taken from metadata supplied by the sample provider, not from assay-based typing. Samples came from the ongoing ImmuneRACE study (first 160 participants) plus 1,254 subjects from 6 global collaborators. The prospective study material was composed of cDNA or gDNA derived from T cells, B-cell-depleted T cells, or PBMCs. The repertoires were released in a freely available public database meant as a resource for research on the immune response to SARS-CoV-2. What the authors observed across the whole study: The quantity of clinical and demographic metadata differed by source and by participant and was supplied without curation.

This clone was counted only a few times. Its antigen is not yet known. No much larger clonotype is one base removed from it; base qualities were not supplied. In the prospective study, participants were about 18 to 95 years old, resided in 25 or so geographic areas of the United States, and were enrolled through a virtual design. To assign participants to cohorts, the prospective study relied on clinical history that participants themselves reported in a screening survey and a study questionnaire. ImmuneRACE Cohort 3 recovered participants were defined by two consecutive negative NP/OP PCR tests, healthcare professional clearance, or symptom resolution. Each participant in the prospective study had whole blood, serum and a nasopharyngeal or oropharyngeal swab collected by mobile phlebotomists. Additional blood draws and questionnaires over an approximately two-month period could optionally be provided by prospective study participants. Before DNA extraction, blood samples from the prospective study were shipped at room temperature or frozen.

TCRbeta CDR3 regions were amplified from genomic DNA by means of the immunoSEQ Assay, a bias-controlled multiplex PCR. For the original study's pipeline: Nucleated cell counts per sample were estimated from amplification of reference gene primers within the assay. To quantify the absolute abundance of each unique TCRbeta CDR3 rearrangement, sequence reads were collapsed and filtered. For each sample, productive Simpson clonality was calculated by taking the square root of Simpson's diversity index across productive rearrangements. Imported from immuneACCESS, the table was reduced by TCRdb to in-frame sequences with V and J called. These copies leave out some clones; in studies compared against another copy, an unresolved V gene accounts for under half, and the cause of the remainder is not known. The V and J calls and clone size were taken over from that table, and D and trimming were inferred from the DNA. Counted in this sample were 220,000 or so clones; 84% of them appeared once. Approximately 6.5% of the sample goes to the ten largest clones.

The sequence derives from a woman between 35 and 50 years old who had recovered from COVID-19. The sample consisted of PBMCs or T cells enriched from blood (not recorded which).

The DNA sequence is as follows: TGTGCCAGTAGTATCTCGGGGGGCGAAGAAACTTTCTTT. Translated, this gives CASSISGGEETFF. In this chain, TRBV19 is recombined with TRBJ1-1; the D gene is perhaps TRBD1, on 6 matching bases. CDR1 and CDR2, per the germline V gene (reference sequence), are LNHDA and SQIVND. The CDR3 runs 13 residues from the cysteine to the phenylalanine. Left in the record is the CDR3 DNA by itself, 39 bases read in frame from the first base. V lost 3 bases and J lost 12 bases; the stretch between them is 17 bases long.